The 16 T cell receptor beta chains below were found in one sample sequenced in a study of shared clonotypes between healthy human individuals. Produced via immunoSEQ multiplex PCR; TCRdb's table is partial and in-frame only. The data hold around 2,000,000 clones, with roughly 96% observed a single time. Sequencing used naive CD4+ T cells sorted from blood. The sample's subset: CD45RA+ positively selected. The receptor source for this set is a man younger than 35 in good health.

This chain uses TRBV6-5 with TRBJ1-5; TRBD1 is a possible D gene (5 bases). The CDR3 consists of 14 residues. Germline V gives CDR1 MNHEY, CDR2 SVGAGI. The V end lost 5 bases, the J end lost 4 bases, and 12 bases lay between the germline ends. The DNA for the CDR3 is TGTGCCAGCAGTATCAGCACAGGAAATCAGCCCCAGCATTTT. Translating it yields CASSISTGNQPQHF.

CDR3 in DNA: TGTGCCCTTACGGGATACCCACATTATTGGCCCCAGCATTTT. It is translated as CALTGYPHYWPQHF. This rearrangement joins TRBV6-4 to TRBJ1-5, with D unclear. The CDR3 runs 14 residues. V gave up 11 bases and J gave up 9 bases, with 23 bases separating them. CDR1 and CDR2 from the germline V gene are MRHNA and SNTAGT.

In this sample, this clone turned up once. The genes are TRBV19 and TRBJ2-2; 7 bases align to TRBD2. Germline CDR1 LNHDA, CDR2 SQIVND (reference sequence). The V and J ends lost 9 bases and 1 base, in that order; junction bases with no gene match: 8. The CDR3 covers 15 residues. In nucleotides, the CDR3 is TGTGCCAGCCGCCCCGCTAGCGGGAACACCGGGGAGCTGTTTTTT. Amino acid sequence: CASRPASGNTGELFF. Looking up the rest from reference TRBV19 and TRBJ2-2 gives the full variable domain: DGGITQSPKYLFRKEGQNVTLSCEQNLNHDAMYWYRQDPGQGLRLIYYSQIVNDFQKGDIAEGYSVSREKKESFPLTVTSAQKNPTAFYLCASRPASGNTGELFFGEGSRLTVL.

The rearrangement joins TRBV4-3 to TRBJ2-1; 7 nucleotides align to TRBD1. V was clipped by 3 bases and J by 0 bases; unmatched bases: 2. The CDR3 is 15 amino acids. Germline loops: CDR1 LGHNA, CDR2 YSLEER. CDR3 amino acids: CASSHYRGSYNEQFF. CDR3 sequence (DNA): TGCGCCAGCAGCCATTACAGGGGCTCCTACAATGAGCAGTTCTTC.

The rearrangement joins TRBV30 to TRBJ2-5; perhaps D is TRBD1 or TRBD2 (6 bases each). CDR3 length: 13 amino acids. Trimming cost V 3 bases and J 5 bases, with 13 bases left between them. Germline CDR1 reads GTSNPN; CDR2 reads SVGIG (reference sequence). CDR3 residues: CAWRSLGGETQYF. CDR3 DNA: TGTGCCTGGAGGAGTTTGGGGGGCGAGACCCAGTACTTC.

DNA for the CDR3: TGTGCCAGCAGTTCCGGTATACTGAACACCCATCAGCCCCAGCATTTT. Protein: CASSSGILNTHQPQHF. The chain is built from TRBV28 and TRBJ1-5; D gene unclear. This CDR3 is built from 16 residues. Germline values: CDR1 MDHEN, CDR2 SYDVKM. Trimming removed 4 bases at V and 5 bases at J, with 18 bases between.

The V gene is TRBV21-1, the J gene TRBJ1-6. TRBV21-1 represents a pseudogene. The CDR3 is 16 residues long. CDR3 region: CASSKTRGTYNSPLHF. CDR3 sequence (DNA): TGTGCCAGCAGCAAAACGAGGGGGACTTATAATTCACCCCTCCACTTT.

This chain uses TRBV10-3 with TRBJ1-2, with TRBD1 identical over 7 bases. CDR1 and CDR2 from the germline V gene are ENHRY and SYGVKD. V trimming: 6 bases; J trimming: 2 bases; junction bases outside the gene matches: 12. The CDR3 length is 16 residues. In nucleotides, the CDR3 is TGTGCCATCAGCCGAGTAAAAGGGACAGAAAACTATGGCTACACCTTC. Its translation: CAISRVKGTENYGYTF.

The CDR3 region has the DNA TGCGCCAGCAGTGACCTCCTCTTCACAGATACGCAGTATTTT. This translates into CASSDLLFTDTQYF. This chain connects TRBV10-2 to TRBJ2-3, with no clear D. Between the trimmed V and J ends, which lost 3 bases and 2 bases, there was a span of 9 bases. From germline, CDR1 is WSHSY and CDR2 SAAADI. The CDR3 totals 14 residues.

The genes are TRBV6-5 and TRBJ2-5; 10 bases agree with TRBD2. The DNA matches TRBJ2-7 better at its end, which makes the J call doubtful. Per the germline V gene, CDR1 is MNHEY and CDR2 is SVGAGI. This CDR3 is built from 14 residues. This CDR3 reads CASSRTSGQYEQYF. CDR3 nucleotides: TGTGCCAGCAGTAGGACTAGCGGACAATACGAGCAGTACTTC.

The CDR3 DNA is TGTGCCAGCAGGCAACTAGCGGGGGGTTCCTACGAGCAGTACTTC. Residues: CASRQLAGGSYEQYF. The chain employs TRBV2 and TRBJ2-7; 12 bases map to TRBD2. The CDR3 loop spans 15 amino acids. Germline CDR1 is SNHLY and CDR2 is FYNNEI. Germline trimming cut 6 bases from V and 1 base from J; bases unmatched to any gene: 4.

The rearrangement uses TRBV27 and TRBJ1-2; D ambiguous. V was trimmed by 6 bases and J by 4 bases, leaving 21 bases between them. The CDR3 is 16 residues long. Germline-derived CDR1 and CDR2 are MNHEY and SMNVEV (reference sequence). The CDR3 DNA follows: TGTGCCAGCAGGCCAGGCGGCAGGTTCGGGGTCTATGGCTACACCTTC. This encodes CASRPGGRFGVYGYTF.

J is TRBJ1-1 and V is TRBV11-2, with TRBD1 identical over 9 bases. Germline loops: CDR1 SGHAT, CDR2 FQNNGV. The length of the CDR3 is 16 residues. The V and J ends lost 0 bases and 2 bases, in that order; junction bases with no gene match: 4. This chain's CDR3 is CASSLEQGALNTEAFF. Written as DNA, the CDR3 is TGTGCCAGCAGCTTAGAACAGGGGGCCTTAAACACTGAAGCTTTCTTT.

This rearrangement joins TRBV7-3 to TRBJ1-2, with 7 positions matching TRBD1. Germline V lookup: CDR1 SGHTA, CDR2 FQGTGA. This CDR3 has 13 amino acids. The ends lost 5 bases at V and 4 bases at J; junction bases unmatched: 4. This chain's CDR3 is CASSPGTAYGYTF. CDR3 coding DNA: TGTGCCAGCAGCCCCGGGACAGCCTATGGCTACACCTTC.

This chain connects TRBV19 to TRBJ1-4; D is perhaps TRBD1 (5 bases). The V and J ends lost 4 bases and 5 bases respectively, with 11 bases between them. Per the germline V gene, CDR1 is LNHDA and CDR2 is SQIVND (reference sequence). CDR3 length equals 14 residues. CDR3 sequence (DNA): TGTGCCAGTAGTAGGGACTTGTTAAATGAAAAACTGTTTTTT. Its translation is CASSRDLLNEKLFF.

This clone appeared a single time. The rearrangement joins TRBV7-6 to TRBJ1-1; tentative D call: TRBD1 (5 bases). From germline, CDR1 is SGHVS and CDR2 FNYEAQ. V lost 0 bases to trimming and J lost 1 base, with 18 bases between them. This CDR3 comprises 18 residues. The CDR3 loop reads CASSLASNWGNGNTEAFF. The CDR3, as DNA: TGTGCCAGCAGCTTAGCGTCTAATTGGGGGAATGGGAACACTGAAGCTTTCTTT.